Listed below are T cell receptor beta chains from one sample, sequenced in a study of blood T cell repertoires in COVID-19. Sequencing used immunoSEQ multiplex PCR; TCRdb keeps in-frame clones, though not all of them. There are 90,000 to 100,000 clones in the sample; approximately 85% occur only once, and around 11% lies in the top ten. Input material: peripheral blood. Every receptor here comes from a human donor in a cohort sampled during active COVID-19. Both conserved end residues are part of each CDR3. The D gene is left open where the match is weak. Clone size is shown for a subset of rows, as once, few, many or a class of expanded clone.

>TRBJ1-2|.|TRBV4-2|.
TGTGCCAGCACTACATCAAAAGCTAACTATGGCTACACCTTC
CASTTSKANYGYTF
>TRBJ2-3|.|TRBV6-5|TRBD2
TGTGCCAGCAGTTATTGGGGGGGAGGCTTCACAGATACGCAGTATTTT
CASSYWGGGFTDTQYF
>TRBJ2-5|.|TRBV6-4|TRBD1
TGTGCCATCAAGGACAGGGGAGAGACCCAGTACTTC
CAIKDRGETQYF
>TRBJ2-7|.|TRBV29-1|.
TGCAGCGTCACGGACACCTACGAGCAGTACTTC
CSVTDTYEQYF
>TRBJ2-2|many|TRBV7-2|TRBD2
TGTGCCAGCAGCTCCGGGACTAGGACCGGGGAGCTGTTTTTT
CASSSGTRTGELFF
>TRBJ2-5|once|TRBV4-3|.
TGCGCCAGCAGCCGTCAACAGCAGGCCGGTGAGACCCAGTACTTC
CASSRQQQAGETQYF
>TRBJ2-3|.|TRBV23-1|TRBD1
TGCGCCAGCAGTCAATCGACAGGGGTCCCTAGCACAGATACGCAGTATTTT
CASSQSTGVPSTDTQYF
>TRBJ1-6|.|TRBV5-8|.
TGTGCCAGCAGCTGGGCATTGAATAACTCACCCCTCCACTTT
CASSWALNNSPLHF
>TRBJ2-7|few|TRBV6-5|TRBD2
TGTGCCAGCACCTCGCTACTAGCGGGCCTCTACGAGCAGTACTTC
CASTSLLAGLYEQYF
>TRBJ2-3|.|TRBV11-2|.
TGTGCCAGCAGCTTTGCCGGGGATACGCAGTATTTT
CASSFAGDTQYF
>TRBJ2-7|.|TRBV10-3|TRBD2
TGTGCCATCAGTGAGAGTCGACTAGCGGAACCGTCCTACGAGCAGTACTTC
CAISESRLAEPSYEQYF
>TRBJ2-7|.|TRBV7-8|TRBD1
TGTGCCAGCAGCTTAGGACAGGGGATCTCCTACGAGCAGTACTTC
CASSLGQGISYEQYF
>TRBJ1-5|.|TRBV6-2/TRBV6-3|TRBD1
TGTGCCAGCAGCCCTAGGACAGGGGGACACAATCAGCCCCAGCATTTT
CASSPRTGGHNQPQHF
>TRBJ2-7|few|TRBV7-3|TRBD1
TGTGCCAGCAGCACTTTACTTCCAGGGGGCGAGCAGTACTTC
CASSTLLPGGEQYF
>TRBJ2-3|once|TRBV7-6|TRBD2
TGTGCCAGCAACGTTCTAGCGGGGCCTCCGGATACGCAGTATTTT
CASNVLAGPPDTQYF
>TRBJ2-2|.|TRBV5-4|TRBD2
TGTGCCAGCAGCCTAGCGGGAGGCGAGACCGGGGAGCTGTTTTTT
CASSLAGGETGELFF
>TRBJ2-7|many|TRBV10-1|.
TGCGCCAGCAGTGAGCCCCAGGACTTCTTGTACGAGCAGTACTTC
CASSEPQDFLYEQYF
>TRBJ2-3|.|TRBV5-5|TRBD2
TGTGCCACCAGGGAGGGCCCTTCCACAGATACGCAGTATTTT
CATREGPSTDTQYF
>TRBJ1-1|.|TRBV9|.
TGTGCCAGCAGCGATTATAGCGGGGGCGCGAGGTCAGCTTTCTTT
CASSDYSGGARSAFF
>TRBJ1-1|.|TRBV5-6|TRBD1
TGTGCCAGCAGCTTGGTGGGTACAGGGGACACTGAAGCTTTCTTT
CASSLVGTGDTEAFF
>TRBJ2-1|.|TRBV7-3|TRBD2
TGTGCCAGCAGCCCGAGCGGGAGTAGTGGTGAGCAGTTCTTC
CASSPSGSSGEQFF
>TRBJ1-2|.|TRBV3-1/TRBV3-2|.
TGTGCCAGCAGCCAAGTTGCGGGGGTTGCCTATGGCTACACCTTC
CASSQVAGVAYGYTF